The 27 T cell receptor beta chains given below trace back to one sample, sequenced in a study of identical twins. TCRdb re-called the 5' RACE reads through MiXCR, storing one row per CDR3 protein. Of 1.5 million to 2 million distinct CDR3 sequences listed, around 33% were seen once; the top ten hold more than 0.25%. What was sequenced was cord blood. Receptors were obtained from a newborn girl in good health.

The chain carries TRBV5-1 and TRBJ2-1; TRBD2 might be the D (6 bases). The closer fit of TRBJ2-7 to the DNA end suggests the J call may be wrong. The germline V gene has CDR1 SGHRS and CDR2 YFSETQ. CDR3 length: 15 amino acids. CDR3 coding DNA: TGCGCCAGCAGCTTAAACGGGAGATCATCCAATGAGCAGTACTTC. This gives the protein CASSLNGRSSNEQYF.

Details on this clonotype: A much more abundant neighbour one base away suggests this may be a read error. The chain combines TRBV9 with TRBJ2-1; D might be TRBD2 (6 bases). There are 15 residues in the CDR3. V was pared by 0 bases and J by 10 bases, with 17 bases between. Per the germline V gene, CDR1 is SGDLS and CDR2 is YYNGEE. For the CDR3, the DNA is TGTGCCAGCAGCGTAGAGGCGGGGTTGTACTACGAGCAGTTCTTC. Residues: CASSVEAGLYYEQFF.

This clonotype was seen a handful of times. The V and J genes are TRBV5-5 and TRBJ2-5; D unresolved. The length of the CDR3 is 14 residues. V lost 4 bases to trimming and J lost 2 bases, with 12 bases between them. The germline V gene encodes CDR1 SGHKS and CDR2 YYEKEE (reference sequence). The CDR3 bases are TGTGCCAGCAGCGTGATCACAGCGCAAGAGACCCAGTACTTC. The encoded protein is CASSVITAQETQYF.

The genes are TRBV29-1 and TRBJ2-5; maybe TRBD2 (7 bases). The end of the DNA aligns better with TRBJ2-7, so the J call may be wrong. The germline V gene has CDR1 SQVTM and CDR2 ANQGSEA. The CDR3 loop spans 12 amino acids. The CDR3 spells CSVGAGVGEQYF. The CDR3 DNA follows: TGCAGCGTGGGGGCGGGAGTAGGCGAGCAGTACTTC.

As for this clonotype: A much larger clone sits a single nucleotide away, making a read error possible. The gene calls are TRBV29-1 and TRBJ2-4; TRBD2 matches 8 bases. This CDR3 comprises 15 residues. Germline V CDR1 and CDR2: SQVTM, ANQGSEA. The CDR3 DNA reads TGCAGCGTTCAGGCCGCACGCGGGAGGAATAACATTCGGTACTTC. Protein product: CSVQAARGRNNIRYF.

This clonotype appeared a few times. The V call is TRBV18, the J call TRBJ2-5; TRBD2 agrees at 9 bases. The germline V gene encodes CDR1 KGHSH and CDR2 LQKENI. The trim removed 0 bases at V and 11 bases at J, leaving 13 bases unmatched. This CDR3 contains 16 residues. The CDR3 DNA reads TGTGCCAGCTCACCACCTGAGACTAGCGGACTCCAATCTCAGTACTTC. Its translation is CASSPPETSGLQSQYF.

The chain links TRBV12-3 or TRBV12-4 to TRBJ2-7; 9 bases are shared with TRBD2. The CDR3 is 15 residues long. V lost 6 bases, J lost 2 bases, and 8 bases stayed unmatched. The CDR3 is CASRSTSGPTYEQYF. DNA for the CDR3: TGTGCCAGCAGATCGACTAGCGGCCCTACCTACGAGCAGTACTTC.

This clonotype was counted ten times or more. The rearrangement joins TRBV29-1 to TRBJ2-7; D ambiguous. Deletions cut 0 bases from V and 7 bases from J, with 7 bases between. Germline V gene lookup returns CDR1 SQVTM and CDR2 ANQGSEA. The CDR3 extends over 11 amino acids. The CDR3 protein is CSVEDLGEQYF. The CDR3 bases are TGCAGCGTTGAAGATCTAGGGGAGCAGTACTTC.

This sequence joins TRBV30 and TRBJ1-4; no reliable D call. This CDR3 has 12 residues. With 4 bases removed from V and 5 bases from J, the gap between germline ends came to 8 bases. From germline, CDR1 is GTSNPN and CDR2 SVGIG (reference sequence). CDR3 bases: TGTGCCTGGACTTACCGGAATGAAAAACTGTTTTTT. Translated: CAWTYRNEKLFF.

Points on this clonotype: Possible read error: a much larger clone is one base away. The rearrangement links TRBV29-1 to TRBJ2-1; D may be TRBD1 or TRBD2 (6 bases each). The DNA matches TRBJ2-7 better at its end, which makes the J call doubtful. This CDR3 has 16 amino acids. Germline V gene lookup returns CDR1 SQVTM and CDR2 ANQGSEA. The CDR3 region is CSVVGFRGAHYNEQYF. As DNA, the CDR3 is TGCAGCGTTGTGGGGTTTAGGGGGGCCCATTACAATGAGCAGTACTTC.

This sequence joins TRBV10-3 and TRBJ2-1, with 8 bases that match TRBD1. Germline V lookup: CDR1 ENHRY, CDR2 SYGVKD. Trimming removed 2 bases from V and 3 bases from J; junction bases left unmatched: 3. The CDR3 extends over 15 amino acids. CDR3 loop: CAISEAGQGYNEQFF. Here the CDR3 DNA reads TGTGCCATCAGTGAGGCAGGACAGGGCTACAATGAGCAGTTCTTC.

The chain joins TRBV28 to TRBJ2-1; TRBD1 matches at 12 bases. Losses at the gene ends were 5 bases for V and 4 bases for J; bases not matched to a gene: 6. Per germline, CDR1 MDHEN and CDR2 SYDVKM. The CDR3 length is 16 residues. Here the CDR3 DNA reads TGTGCCAGCAGTCTCCAGGGACAGGGGGCGTACAATGAGCAGTTCTTC. Translation: CASSLQGQGAYNEQFF.

V and J are TRBV29-1 and TRBJ1-1; D perhaps matches TRBD1 (6 bases). CDR1 SQVTM and CDR2 ANQGSEA come from the germline V gene. There are 12 residues in the CDR3. Between the trimmed V and J ends, which lost 7 bases and 1 base, there was a span of 10 bases. The CDR3 protein is CSDVRGNTEAFF. For the CDR3, the DNA is TGCAGCGATGTCAGGGGGAACACTGAAGCTTTCTTT.

The V gene is TRBV30, the J gene TRBJ1-2; D ambiguous. Germline CDR1 GTSNPN, CDR2 SVGIG (reference sequence). The length of the CDR3 is 12 residues. V was clipped by 1 base and J by 3 bases, with 6 bases between them. The CDR3 DNA sequence: TGTGCCTGGAGTGCCGGCTACTATGGCTACACCTTC. Amino acids: CAWSAGYYGYTF.

The chain combines TRBV20-1 with TRBJ2-5; 8 bases line up with TRBD2. V was clipped by 2 bases and J by 11 bases; unmatched bases: 13. The CDR3 has 14 residues. Germline assignment: CDR1 DFQATT and CDR2 SNEGSKA (reference sequence). The CDR3 sequence is CSARWLAGVNEQYF. CDR3 DNA: TGCAGTGCTAGATGGCTAGCGGGTGTCAATGAGCAGTACTTC.

This clonotype was recorded a few times. V usage is TRBV24-1 and J usage is TRBJ2-5, with 11 bases identical to TRBD1. Looked up from germline, CDR1 is KGHDR and CDR2 is SFDVKD. V was pared by 4 bases and J by 3 bases, with 9 bases of the junction left unmatched. The CDR3 consists of 17 residues. The CDR3 loop reads CATSDQRRTGGEETQYF. In DNA form, the CDR3 reads TGTGCCACCAGTGACCAACGCAGGACAGGGGGCGAAGAGACCCAGTACTTC.

This clonotype occurred a few times. V is TRBV2 and J is TRBJ2-3, with 8 bases aligning to TRBD2. The germline gives CDR1 SNHLY, CDR2 FYNNEI. The junction had 5 bases not matched to a gene; V was cut back by 7 bases and J by 2 bases. The CDR3 extends over 14 amino acids. This CDR3 is CASNRLAPTDTQYF. As DNA, the CDR3 is TGTGCCAGCAACCGACTAGCGCCCACAGATACGCAGTATTTT.

As DNA, the CDR3 is TGCGCCAGCAGCTGGGGGGGGATGGACACAGATACGCAGTATTTT. Translating it yields CASSWGGMDTDTQYF. The rearrangement joins TRBV5-1 to TRBJ2-3; TRBD2 matches at 7 bases. The CDR3 totals 15 residues. Trimming took 3 bases from V and 2 from J; bases not matched to a gene: 6. Germline V lookup: CDR1 SGHRS, CDR2 YFSETQ. Complete variable domain (other parts from reference TRBV5-1 and TRBJ2-3): KAGVTQTPRYLIKTRGQQVTLSCSPISGHRSVSWYQQTPGQGLQFLFEYFSETQRNKGNFPGRFSGRQFSNSRSEMNVSTLELGDSALYLCASSWGGMDTDTQYFGPGTRLTVL.

CDR3 sequence (DNA): TGTGCCAGCCAAGCACCTAGAGACAGGGCCTATGGCTACACCTTC. It encodes CASQAPRDRAYGYTF. The chain links TRBV2 to TRBJ1-2; 7 bases are a match to TRBD1. V trimming: 8 bases; J trimming: 4 bases; junction bases outside the gene matches: 13. The CDR3 has 15 amino acids. Germline V gene data show CDR1 as SNHLY and CDR2 as FYNNEI.

The chain joins TRBV7-2 to TRBJ2-1; D not certain. The germline gives CDR1 SGHTA, CDR2 FQGNSA. The V end was cut by 1 base, the J end by 4 bases, with 11 bases between. The length of the CDR3 is 15 residues. Here the CDR3 DNA reads TGTGCCAGCAGCTTAGTGATAGGTCTTTACAATGAGCAGTTCTTC. Its translation: CASSLVIGLYNEQFF.

The V gene is TRBV19, the J gene TRBJ1-5; TRBD1 is a possible D gene (6 bases). Trimming took 6 bases from V and 7 from J, leaving 13 bases between them. CDR1 is LNHDA, CDR2 SQIVND, per germline (reference sequence). The CDR3 loop spans 13 amino acids. The CDR3 region is CASSTGRGQPQHF. DNA for the CDR3: TGTGCCAGTAGCACAGGGCGAGGGCAGCCCCAGCATTTT.

This chain connects TRBV6-5 to TRBJ1-2; 8 positions agree with TRBD1. V lost 5 bases and J lost 4; bases outside the gene matches: 6. The CDR3 sequence is 14 residues long. Germline lookup yields CDR1 MNHEY and CDR2 SVGAGI. The CDR3 loop is CASSHHRGTYGYTF. For the CDR3, the DNA is TGTGCCAGCAGTCACCACAGGGGGACCTATGGCTACACCTTC.

The gene calls are TRBV7-8 and TRBJ2-7; the D gene could be TRBD1 or TRBD2 (5 bases each). Trimming removed 2 bases at V and 5 bases at J, with 16 bases between. Germline V lookup: CDR1 SGHVS, CDR2 FQNEAQ. CDR3 size: 15 residues. The CDR3: CASSLSRRGPHEQYF. CDR3 DNA: TGTGCCAGCAGCTTAAGTCGACGGGGACCCCACGAGCAGTACTTC.

The rearrangement uses TRBV10-3 and TRBJ1-5; D remains ambiguous. Germline V gives CDR1 ENHRY, CDR2 SYGVKD. The CDR3 consists of 13 residues. Trimming took off 3 bases at V and 1 base at J, with 4 bases between the two ends. The CDR3 loop is CAISDKSNQPQHF. Written as DNA, the CDR3 is TGTGCCATCAGTGACAAAAGCAATCAGCCCCAGCATTTT.

V and J are TRBV10-3 and TRBJ1-2; D unresolved. Germline loops: CDR1 ENHRY, CDR2 SYGVKD. Trimming shortened V by 3 bases and J by 3 bases, and 14 bases separated the two germline ends. The CDR3 is 15 amino acids. The CDR3 spells CAISELEEADYGYTF. CDR3 DNA sequence: TGTGCCATCAGTGAACTCGAGGAGGCGGACTATGGCTACACCTTC.

The genes are TRBV6-1 and TRBJ2-7; D is possibly TRBD2 (5 bases). V was shortened by 0 bases and J by 0 bases, with 12 bases between the two germline ends. The CDR3 is 16 amino acids. Germline V lookup: CDR1 MNHNS, CDR2 SASEGT. The CDR3 DNA reads as TGTGCCAGCAGTGAAGCTGGTCAGCGGAGCTCCTACGAGCAGTACTTC. Translating gives CASSEAGQRSSYEQYF.

This sequence joins TRBV6-6 and TRBJ2-5; TRBD1 matches at 12 bases. CDR1 is MNHNY, CDR2 SVGAGI, per germline (reference sequence). This CDR3 contains 16 residues. With V trimmed by 7 bases and J by 11 bases, 17 bases remained unmatched. CDR3: CASNTPGQGAKNEQYF. The CDR3 DNA reads TGTGCCAGCAATACACCGGGACAGGGGGCAAAGAATGAGCAGTACTTC.